This TCR beta chain appears in the sequencing data of a study of T cells expressing NK-cell markers. CDR3 size: 14 residues. With UMIs, 5'RACE template switching was used to make TCR beta cDNA. TCRdb reprocessed the 5' RACE reads, keeping one entry per CDR3 protein, no DNA. This repertoire includes around 180,000 distinct CDR3 sequences. The clonotype originates from a man aged 18-75 years in good health. The sample taken for sequencing was blood T cells: a sorted CD56 or NKG2C T cell subset, CD4+ or CD8+ T cells, or bulk PBMC T cells (not recorded which). This chain uses TRBV12-3 or TRBV12-4 with TRBJ1-3. CDR3 sequence: CASSFLGGGNTIYF.